The next 8 T cell receptor beta chains were all read from a single sample in a study of immune evolution from preneoplasia to lung adenocarcinoma. Profiling relied on immunoSEQ multiplex PCR, and the TCRdb table lists in-frame clones only, not all of them. This table has more than 8,500 clones, nearly 90% appearing once. The sequenced sample was FFPE invasive lung adenocarcinoma tissue. The source of these receptors is a person between 65 and 79 years old with invasive lung adenocarcinoma.

V usage is TRBV4-1 and J usage is TRBJ1-1; D possibly corresponds to TRBD1 (5 bases). The CDR3 has 16 amino acids. The V and J ends lost 4 bases and 5 bases respectively, with 20 bases between them. Germline V gene data show CDR1 as MGHRA and CDR2 as YSYEKL. The CDR3 loop is CASSLGAATLGTEAFF. The CDR3, as DNA: TGCGCCAGCAGCCTAGGGGCAGCCACCTTGGGGACTGAAGCTTTCTTT.

This rearrangement joins TRBV2 to TRBJ2-5, with D possibly being TRBD1 or TRBD2 (5 bases each). Trimming took 7 bases from V and 9 from J, leaving 15 bases between them. This CDR3 spans 12 amino acids. The germline CDR1 and CDR2 sequences are SNHLY and FYNNEI. This CDR3 reads CASNERGPPQYF. The DNA of the CDR3 is TGTGCCAGCAACGAAAGGGGACCCCCCCAGTACTTC.

The CDR3 here is CASSLGALQNGNTIYF. DNA of the CDR3: TGTGCCAGCAGCTTAGGGGCGCTTCAGAATGGAAACACCATATATTTT. The genes are TRBV7-9 and TRBJ1-3; D gene ambiguous. The CDR3 has 16 residues. Per germline, CDR1 SEHNR and CDR2 FQNEAQ (reference sequence). The V end was cut by 1 base, the J end by 3 bases, with 13 bases between.

The chain recombines TRBV11-1 with TRBJ1-1, with D hard to call. In germline, CDR1 is SGHAT, CDR2 FQDESV (reference sequence). CDR3 length: 13 amino acids. Trimming pared 5 bases from V and 5 bases from J, leaving 12 bases between. Written as DNA, the CDR3 is TGTGCCAGCAGCGCTGGATGGGGAACTGAAGCTTTCTTT. Translated: CASSAGWGTEAFF.

V usage is TRBV29-1 and J usage is TRBJ2-3; D gene unclear. The CDR3 runs to 14 residues. The V end lost 6 bases, the J end lost 1 base, and 14 bases lay between the germline ends. Germline V gene data show CDR1 as SQVTM and CDR2 as ANQGSEA. In DNA form, the CDR3 reads TGCAGCGTGAGTTGGACCCTTGGCACAGATACGCAGTATTTT. Translation gives CSVSWTLGTDTQYF.

The genes are TRBV28 and TRBJ1-2, with D tentatively TRBD1 (5 bases). There are 15 residues in the CDR3. Between the trimmed V and J ends, which lost 2 bases and 2 bases, there was a span of 12 bases. The germline gives CDR1 MDHEN, CDR2 SYDVKM. Here the CDR3 reads CASSLLGQGNYGYTF. In DNA form, the CDR3 reads TGTGCCAGCAGTTTACTGGGGCAGGGCAACTATGGCTACACCTTC.

The chain couples TRBV5-6 to TRBJ2-5; D may be TRBD1 or TRBD2 (6 bases each). Germline V gene data show CDR1 as SGHDT and CDR2 as YYEEEE. The CDR3 consists of 18 residues. Trimming took 0 bases from V and 3 from J, leaving 21 bases between them. CDR3 loop: CASSLGVMGGRGKETQYF. Written as DNA, the CDR3 is TGTGCCAGCAGCTTGGGAGTGATGGGGGGCAGGGGAAAAGAGACCCAGTACTTC.

This chain connects TRBV28 to TRBJ1-3; no reliable D call. Germline V gene data show CDR1 as MDHEN and CDR2 as SYDVKM. There are 11 residues in the CDR3. CDR3: CGGLSGNTIYF. CDR3 bases: TGTGGTGGGCTATCTGGAAACACCATATATTTT. The full variable domain, with the rest looked up from reference TRBV28 and TRBJ1-3, is DVKVTQSSRYLVKRTGEKVFLECVQDMDHENMFWYRQDPGLGLRLIYFSYDVKMKEKGDIPEGYSVSREKKERFSLILESASTNQTSMYLCGGLSGNTIYFGEGSWLTVV.